This T cell receptor (beta chain) is drawn from a study of blood T cell repertoires in COVID-19. Study summary: The study drew acute and convalescent COVID-19 samples from the United States, Italy and Spain. T cells, B-cell-depleted T cells, or PBMCs provided the cDNA or gDNA that served as material.

The repertoire was sequenced with immunoSEQ multiplex PCR; TCRdb's copy has only in-frame clones and lacks some. The sample lists approximately 50,000 clones; 65% to 90% were seen once. This CDR3 contains 12 residues. V gave up 11 bases and J gave up 6 bases; unmatched junction bases: 5. The germline V gene encodes CDR1 MDHEN and CDR2 SYDVKM. Sequencing used peripheral blood. This receptor was taken from a human donor in a cohort sampled during active COVID-19. The V call is TRBV28, the J call TRBJ1-4; 8 nucleotides agree with TRBD1. CDR3 sequence (DNA): TGTGCCGGACAGGGAAACGATGAAAAACTGTTTTTT. It specifies CAGQGNDEKLFF.